Following are 15 T cell receptor beta chains from one sample sequenced in a study of T cell repertoires in cytomegalovirus infection. Using its own MiXCR run on the reads, TCRdb lists one record per CDR3 protein. This table holds nearly 450,000 distinct CDR3 sequences, roughly 30% found once. The material sequenced was PBMCs. These receptors were obtained from a human donor in good health (CMV status not recorded). Some clones in this sample may be carry-over from other donors' samples.

The chain recombines TRBV6-1 with TRBJ2-2, with D unclear. Trimming removed 2 bases at V and 4 bases at J, with 14 bases between. The CDR3 spans 16 residues. The germline CDR1 and CDR2 sequences are MNHNS and SASEGT. CDR3 amino acids: CASSENRGSSTGELFF. CDR3 DNA: TGTGCCAGCAGTGAAAATCGTGGGTCGAGCACCGGGGAGCTGTTTTTT.

This chain joins TRBV6-1 and TRBJ2-5, with 8 nucleotides matching TRBD1. Trimming took 7 bases from V and 1 from J; bases not matched to a gene: 5. The CDR3 covers 14 residues. Looked up from germline, CDR1 is MNHNS and CDR2 is SASEGT. The CDR3 is CASNWDRFQETQYF. CDR3 DNA sequence: TGTGCCAGCAACTGGGACAGGTTCCAAGAGACCCAGTACTTC.

The CDR3 sequence: CASSPDPATNEKLFF. CDR3 nucleotides: TGTGCCAGCAGCCCGGACCCTGCAACTAATGAAAAACTGTTTTTT. This chain connects TRBV5-4 to TRBJ1-4; D gene ambiguous. CDR3 length: 15 residues. Germline CDR1 is SGHNT and CDR2 is YYREEE (reference sequence). V lost 4 bases to trimming and J lost 0 bases, with 10 bases between them.

About this clonotype itself: The junction does not match germline at one end; this may be a read error. The rearrangement joins TRBV6-6 to TRBJ2-5, with D hard to call. The CDR3 sequence is 14 residues long. The germline gives CDR1 MNHNY, CDR2 SVGAGI (reference sequence). CDR3 DNA: TGTGCCAGCAGTTACGCACTGAATCAAGAGACCCGGTACTTC. This translates into CASSYALNQETRYF.

The J gene is TRBJ1-5, the V gene TRBV20-1, with D tentatively TRBD1 (6 bases). Germline CDR1 and CDR2: DFQATT and SNEGSKA (reference sequence). V shed 7 bases and J shed 2 bases, with 9 bases lying between them. The CDR3 is made up of 12 amino acids. The CDR3 sequence: CSGGRGNQPQHF. DNA of the CDR3: TGCAGTGGGGGGCGAGGCAATCAGCCCCAGCATTTT.

Regarding this clonotype: Germline is not matched at one junction end, which may reflect a read error. The V and J genes are TRBV3-1 and TRBJ1-2, with D possibly being TRBD1 (5 bases). From germline, CDR1 is LGHDT and CDR2 YNNKEL (reference sequence). This CDR3 is 14 amino acids long. CDR3 sequence reads: CASSPDIYNYCYTF. DNA of the CDR3: TGTGCCAGCAGCCCGGACATATATAACTATTGCTACACCTTC.

This clonotype was recorded once. This chain links TRBV15 with TRBJ1-3; D remains ambiguous. V was shortened by 0 bases and J by 0 bases, with 9 bases between the two germline ends. Germline CDR1 LNHNV, CDR2 YYDKDF (reference sequence). The CDR3 runs 16 residues. The CDR3 here is CATSRDSWTSGNTIYF. The CDR3 nucleotides are TGTGCCACCAGCAGAGATTCTTGGACCTCTGGAAACACCATATATTTT.

The chain is built from TRBV28 and TRBJ2-3; 8 nucleotides align to TRBD1. With V trimmed by 5 bases and J by 6 bases, 16 bases remained unmatched. Germline CDR1 reads MDHEN; CDR2 reads SYDVKM. There are 17 residues in the CDR3. CDR3: CASSPGPGQVGVDTQYF. CDR3 bases: TGTGCCAGCAGTCCAGGCCCGGGACAGGTTGGGGTGGATACGCAGTATTTT.

As for this clonotype: This may come from a read error, since a much larger clone is one base off. This likely comes from a read error, as the CDR3 has no conserved phenylalanine or tryptophan at its end. The CDR3 sequence is CASSTSGGKETQYS. CDR3 nucleotides: TGTGCCAGCAGCACCAGCGGGGGGAAAGAGACCCAGTACTCC. This chain links TRBV7-8 with TRBJ2-5, with 9 bases matching TRBD2. Germline CDR1 and CDR2: SGHVS and FQNEAQ. V was pared by 5 bases and J by 3 bases, with 4 bases of the junction left unmatched. The CDR3 loop spans 14 amino acids.

The table lists this clonotype with a few counts. The chain combines TRBV7-2 with TRBJ1-1; the D is unclear. CDR1 is SGHTA, CDR2 FQGNSA, per germline. V lost 5 bases to trimming and J lost 0 bases, with 10 bases between them. The CDR3 has 14 amino acids. CDR3 protein: CASSPPPLNTEAFF. The DNA of the CDR3 is TGTGCCAGCAGCCCCCCTCCATTGAACACTGAAGCTTTCTTT. The full variable domain, in which reference TRBV7-2 and TRBJ1-1 provide the parts outside the CDR3, is GAGVSQSPSNKVTEKGKDVELRCDPISGHTALYWYRQSLGQGLEFLIYFQGNSAPDKSGLPSDRFSAERTGGSVSTLTIQRTQQEDSAVYLCASSPPPLNTEAFFGQGTRLTVV.

The rearrangement uses TRBV9 and TRBJ1-3; 9 bases line up with TRBD1. CDR3 length: 15 residues. The junction had 5 bases not matched to a gene; V was cut back by 0 bases and J by 7 bases. Germline lookup yields CDR1 SGDLS and CDR2 YYNGEE. In DNA form, the CDR3 reads TGTGCCAGCAGCGTAGGGGACAGGGAAGGGAACACCATATATTTT. Its protein product is CASSVGDREGNTIYF. The variable domain in full, with the rest retrieved from reference TRBV9 and TRBJ1-3, is DSGVTQTPKHLITATGQRVTLRCSPRSGDLSVYWYQQSLDQGLQFLIQYYNGEERAKGNILERFSAQQFPDLHSELNLSSLELGDSALYFCASSVGDREGNTIYFGEGSWLTVV.

V usage is TRBV11-2 and J usage is TRBJ2-5; 10 bases align to TRBD1. The germline CDR1 and CDR2 sequences are SGHAT and FQNNGV. V dropped 4 bases and J dropped 5; count of bases not matched to a gene: 7. The CDR3 spans 15 residues. CDR3 sequence reads: CASSSGTGDVETQYF. The CDR3, as DNA: TGTGCCAGCAGCTCCGGGACAGGGGATGTCGAGACCCAGTACTTC.

In nucleotides, the CDR3 is TGCAGCGTTGTTCAGGGGTACGAGCAGTACTTC. Amino acids: CSVVQGYEQYF. This sequence joins TRBV29-1 and TRBJ2-7; D possibly corresponds to TRBD1 (6 bases). CDR1 and CDR2 from the germline V gene are SQVTM and ANQGSEA. This CDR3 comprises 11 residues. V lost 4 bases and J lost 4, with 8 bases in between.

This clonotype was seen at least ten times. The chain employs TRBV7-6 and TRBJ2-1; D not resolved. CDR3 length equals 16 residues. V gave up 1 base and J gave up 7 bases, with 17 bases separating them. Germline CDR1 and CDR2: SGHVS and FNYEAQ. CDR3 bases: TGTGCCAGCAGCTTAGGGCCCGATCCCCGAGTTAATGAGCAGTTCTTC. Amino acid sequence: CASSLGPDPRVNEQFF.

This clonotype was recorded once. Likely a read error: the CDR3 ends without its conserved phenylalanine or tryptophan. The DNA is omitted, as the CDR3 cannot be located on it reliably, and the CDR3 follows TCRdb's listing. The chain carries TRBV19 and TRBJ2-3; the D segment call TRBD1 is taken from the table without a DNA check. The CDR3 comprises 16 residues, both ends counted. CDR1 LNHDA and CDR2 SQIVND come from the germline V gene (reference sequence). CDR3 in amino acids: CASSTPPTTATDTKYC.